A single sample is the source of the 31 T cell receptor beta chains below, sequenced in a study of OX40 agonist ivuxolimab in advanced cancers. Sequencing used immunoSEQ multiplex PCR; TCRdb keeps in-frame clones, though not all of them. The table includes approximately 67,000 clones, about four fifths detected once. This material consisted of CD4+ or CD8+ T cells sorted from blood, taken in a trial of the OX40 agonist ivuxolimab. Source of these receptors: an adult with an advanced solid tumor such as melanoma, head and neck, liver or kidney cancer.

V is TRBV7-2 and J is TRBJ1-1; 9 nucleotides line up with TRBD1. The CDR3 covers 13 residues. V was clipped by 3 bases and J by 9 bases; unmatched bases: 5. In germline, CDR1 is SGHTA, CDR2 FQGNSA. CDR3 sequence: CASSLGTGQKAFF. CDR3 coding DNA: TGTGCCAGCAGCTTGGGGACAGGGCAAAAAGCTTTCTTT. Variable domain in full (rest from reference TRBV7-2 and TRBJ1-1): GAGVSQSPSNKVTEKGKDVELRCDPISGHTALYWYRQSLGQGLEFLIYFQGNSAPDKSGLPSDRFSAERTGGSVSTLTIQRTQQEDSAVYLCASSLGTGQKAFFGQGTRLTVV.

The genes are TRBV14 and TRBJ2-7; 9 bases agree with TRBD2. Germline lookup yields CDR1 SGHDN and CDR2 FVKESK. V trimming: 3 bases; J trimming: 7 bases; junction bases outside the gene matches: 10. The CDR3 contains 15 residues. CDR3 sequence reads: CASSQKSSGVGEQYF. The CDR3 region has the DNA TGTGCCAGCAGCCAGAAATCTAGCGGGGTCGGTGAGCAGTACTTC.

The chain has TRBV5-6 and TRBJ2-3, with D maybe TRBD2 (6 bases). From germline, CDR1 is SGHDT and CDR2 YYEEEE. The CDR3 spans 13 residues. Trimming cost V 1 base and J 6 bases, with 9 bases left between them. The CDR3 DNA reads as TGTGCCAGCAGCTTGCGGGAGTGGGATACGCAGTATTTT. It translates to CASSLREWDTQYF.

J is TRBJ2-1 and V is TRBV7-3, with a tentative D call TRBD1 (5 bases). CDR1 and CDR2 from the germline V gene are SGHTA and FQGTGA. Trimming took off 1 base at V and 5 bases at J, with 12 bases between the two ends. CDR3 length equals 15 residues. CDR3 in DNA: TGTGCCAGCAGCTTAATCGATGCAGGGAACAATGAGCAGTTCTTC. It encodes CASSLIDAGNNEQFF.

The CDR3 region is CASRRDIWDYEQYF. The CDR3 DNA reads as TGTGCCAGCAGACGGGACATCTGGGACTACGAGCAGTACTTC. The rearrangement joins TRBV6-6 to TRBJ2-5, with TRBD1 as a possible D gene (6 bases). Judging by the DNA end, TRBJ2-7 fits better; the J call may be wrong. The length of the CDR3 is 14 residues. Germline V gives CDR1 MNHNY, CDR2 SVGAGI (reference sequence).

The V call is TRBV5-1, the J call TRBJ2-5; D is ambiguous. Per germline, CDR1 SGHRS and CDR2 YFSETQ. The V gene lost 2 bases and the J gene lost 3 bases, with 14 bases spanning the gap. The CDR3 runs to 15 residues. CDR3 region: CASSFDPSNKETQYF. The CDR3 bases are TGCGCCAGCAGCTTCGACCCATCGAATAAAGAGACCCAGTACTTC.

This chain joins TRBV10-3 and TRBJ2-1; 11 nucleotides agree with TRBD2. The CDR3 runs to 16 residues. The V and J ends lost 3 bases and 8 bases, in that order; junction bases with no gene match: 9. Germline CDR1 is ENHRY and CDR2 is SYGVKD. The CDR3 protein is CAISELSSGRRYEQFF. CDR3 sequence (DNA): TGTGCCATCAGTGAATTGTCTAGCGGGAGGCGGTATGAGCAGTTCTTC.

A few counts support this clone. This chain connects TRBV28 to TRBJ1-4; tentatively, D is TRBD1 (6 bases). This CDR3 spans 14 amino acids. Germline V CDR1 and CDR2: MDHEN, SYDVKM. The V end lost 5 bases, the J end lost 7 bases, and 14 bases lay between the germline ends. CDR3 amino acids: CASSPNRDVEKLFF. The CDR3 bases are TGTGCCAGCAGTCCCAACAGGGACGTTGAAAAACTGTTTTTT.

The rearrangement joins TRBV27 to TRBJ1-1, with 7 nucleotides matching TRBD1. The CDR3 is 14 amino acids. V dropped 6 bases and J dropped 0; count of bases not matched to a gene: 4. Looked up from germline, CDR1 is MNHEY and CDR2 is SMNVEV (reference sequence). CDR3 in DNA: TGTGCCAGCAGCTTACAGGGGATGAACACTGAAGCTTTCTTT. Translation gives CASSLQGMNTEAFF.

This clone was observed once. The rearrangement joins TRBV14 to TRBJ2-3; D ambiguous. The ends were cut back, 2 bases at V and 2 bases at J, with 2 bases in the middle. CDR1 is SGHDN and CDR2 is FVKESK in the germline V gene. The CDR3 extends over 12 amino acids. CDR3 loop: CASSQSTDTQYF. The CDR3 DNA sequence: TGTGCCAGCAGCCAATCCACAGATACGCAGTATTTT.

The chain is built from TRBV6-5 and TRBJ2-2, with D perhaps TRBD2 (5 bases). Germline-derived CDR1 and CDR2 are MNHEY and SVGAGI. This CDR3 spans 13 amino acids. The germline V and J ends were trimmed by 5 bases and 6 bases, with 10 bases remaining between them. The CDR3 here is CASSRRGAGELFF. Here the CDR3 DNA reads TGTGCCAGCAGTCGACGGGGAGCCGGGGAGCTGTTTTTT.

The V gene is TRBV29-1, the J gene TRBJ2-7; no definite D call. The germline CDR1 and CDR2 sequences are SQVTM and ANQGSEA. CDR3 size: 11 residues. Trimming cost V 5 bases and J 0 bases, with 5 bases left between them. CDR3 loop: CSVRLSYEQYF. DNA of the CDR3: TGCAGCGTTCGTCTCTCCTACGAGCAGTACTTC.

The chain joins TRBV13 to TRBJ2-3; TRBD2 agrees at 11 bases. The germline V gene encodes CDR1 PRHDT and CDR2 FYEKMQ (reference sequence). This CDR3 is 19 amino acids long. V lost 5 bases and J lost 0; bases outside the gene matches: 13. The CDR3 loop reads CASSRRSLAGELSTDTQYF. As DNA, the CDR3 is TGTGCCAGCAGCCGGAGGTCACTAGCGGGAGAGCTTAGCACAGATACGCAGTATTTT.

The chain carries TRBV6-6 and TRBJ2-1; 9 nucleotides agree with TRBD1. V trimming: 7 bases; J trimming: 1 base; junction bases outside the gene matches: 5. CDR3 size: 15 residues. In germline, CDR1 is MNHNY, CDR2 SVGAGI (reference sequence). This CDR3 is CASIDRGESYNEQFF. The CDR3 DNA sequence: TGTGCCAGCATAGACAGGGGGGAGTCCTACAATGAGCAGTTCTTC.

This clone came up a few times. The V call is TRBV5-4, the J call TRBJ2-7; weak D call: TRBD2 (6 bases). From germline, CDR1 is SGHNT and CDR2 YYREEE (reference sequence). This CDR3 is 14 amino acids long. The ends were cut back, 3 bases at V and 5 bases at J, with 15 bases in the middle. The CDR3 spells CASSSLASVHEQYF. The CDR3 DNA sequence: TGTGCCAGCAGCTCCCTAGCGAGCGTCCACGAGCAGTACTTC.

The chain uses TRBV27 and TRBJ2-3, with a possible D match to TRBD2 (6 bases). Trimming took off 6 bases at V and 4 bases at J, with 20 bases between the two ends. Per the germline V gene, CDR1 is MNHEY and CDR2 is SMNVEV (reference sequence). This CDR3 contains 16 residues. The CDR3 sequence is CASREDGLTRADTQYF. The CDR3 region has the DNA TGTGCCAGCAGGGAAGACGGGCTGACTAGGGCAGATACGCAGTATTTT.

The chain combines TRBV5-6 with TRBJ2-1, with 7 bases matching TRBD2. Germline-derived CDR1 and CDR2 are SGHDT and YYEEEE. V shed 0 bases, J shed 14 bases, and the junction held 2 bases outside the gene matches. CDR3 size: 11 residues. CDR3 DNA: TGTGCCAGCAGCTTGGCGGCGGGAGAGTTCTTC. This sequence encodes CASSLAAGEFF.

The genes are TRBV2 and TRBJ2-1; the match to TRBD2 covers 9 bases. Germline loops: CDR1 SNHLY, CDR2 FYNNEI. V was pared by 8 bases and J by 8 bases, with 13 bases of the junction left unmatched. The CDR3 extends over 15 amino acids. The CDR3 here is CASRPGTSPIDEQFF. In nucleotides, the CDR3 is TGTGCCAGCCGACCAGGGACTAGCCCGATTGATGAGCAGTTCTTC. The full variable domain, completed using reference TRBV2 and TRBJ2-1, is EPEVTQTPSHQVTQMGQEVILRCVPISNHLYFYWYRQILGQKVEFLVSFYNNEISEKSEIFDDQFSVERPDGSNFTLKIRSTKLEDSAMYFCASRPGTSPIDEQFFGPGTRLTVL.

The chain is built from TRBV6-5 and TRBJ2-7; 9 nucleotides line up with TRBD2. Germline V lookup: CDR1 MNHEY, CDR2 SVGAGI. The CDR3 is 11 residues long. With 4 bases clipped from V and 11 bases from J, the junction kept 3 bases outside the gene matches. For the CDR3, the DNA is TGTGCCAGCAGTTCCGGGACTAGCAAGTACTTC. This gives the protein CASSSGTSKYF.

J is TRBJ2-5 and V is TRBV11-3; D remains unclear. The J call could be wrong; TRBJ2-7 is a better fit for the DNA end. Germline V lookup: CDR1 SGHNT, CDR2 YENEEA. CDR3 length equals 15 residues. The CDR3 DNA sequence: TGTGCCAGCAGCTTAGCGGGCAGCCCCGCCGACGAGCAGTACTTC. It encodes CASSLAGSPADEQYF.

The chain employs TRBV11-2 and TRBJ2-2; 10 nucleotides match TRBD2. Germline loops: CDR1 SGHAT, CDR2 FQNNGV. The CDR3 runs to 17 residues. V dropped 1 base and J dropped 6; count of bases not matched to a gene: 8. Written as DNA, the CDR3 is TGTGCCAGCAGCTTAGGAGATAGCGGGAGGATCCCCGGGGAGCTGTTTTTT. Translating gives CASSLGDSGRIPGELFF.

J is TRBJ1-2 and V is TRBV7-8; D call uncertain. The germline V gene has CDR1 SGHVS and CDR2 FQNEAQ. V lost 2 bases, J lost 2 bases, and 6 bases lay in between. CDR3 length: 13 residues. Written as DNA, the CDR3 is TGTGCCAGCAGCTTACTGAGCAACTATGGCTACACCTTC. Its protein is CASSLLSNYGYTF.

This chain connects TRBV5-6 to TRBJ2-7; D is ambiguous. The ends were cut back, 4 bases at V and 4 bases at J, with 12 bases in the middle. Germline values: CDR1 SGHDT, CDR2 YYEEEE. The CDR3 extends over 13 amino acids. The CDR3 coding sequence is TGTGCCAGCAGCCCGGCGGTAGCTTACGAGCAGTACTTC. It yields the protein CASSPAVAYEQYF.

The chain carries TRBV7-2 and TRBJ2-3, with 15 bases matching TRBD2. This CDR3 comprises 17 residues. V was pared by 2 bases and J by 5 bases, with 5 bases of the junction left unmatched. Germline CDR1 reads SGHTA; CDR2 reads FQGNSA. The DNA for the CDR3 is TGTGCCAGCAGCTTATCGGGACTAGCGGGAGGCGTAGATACGCAGTATTTT. It is translated as CASSLSGLAGGVDTQYF.

The J gene is TRBJ2-7, the V gene TRBV19; D not resolved. With 1 base removed from V and 0 bases from J, the gap between germline ends came to 13 bases. Per the germline V gene, CDR1 is LNHDA and CDR2 is SQIVND (reference sequence). The CDR3 has 16 amino acids. The CDR3 loop reads CASSIGGRRTSYEQYF. DNA for the CDR3: TGTGCCAGTAGTATAGGTGGCAGAAGAACCTCCTACGAGCAGTACTTC.

The rearrangement uses TRBV18 and TRBJ2-5; 8 nucleotides match TRBD1. V shed 6 bases, J shed 4 bases, and the junction held 7 bases outside the gene matches. The CDR3 sequence is 14 residues long. In germline, CDR1 is KGHSH, CDR2 LQKENI. Here the CDR3 DNA reads TGTGCCAGCTCCCCTACCGGGACAGGAGAGACCCAGTACTTC. This encodes CASSPTGTGETQYF.

The chain combines TRBV7-9 with TRBJ1-5; D is perhaps TRBD1 (5 bases). The CDR3 covers 14 residues. V was clipped by 1 base and J by 4 bases, with 8 bases between them. Germline V lookup: CDR1 SEHNR, CDR2 FQNEAQ (reference sequence). CDR3 sequence (DNA): TGTGCCAGCAGCTTAGAGGGGTCAAATCAGCCCCAGCATTTT. It codes for CASSLEGSNQPQHF.

CDR3 protein: CASSVGQGQETQYF. Written as DNA, the CDR3 is TGTGCCAGCAGCGTAGGGCAGGGACAGGAGACCCAGTACTTC. This chain uses TRBV9 with TRBJ2-5; 7 nucleotides line up with TRBD1. Germline CDR1 is SGDLS and CDR2 is YYNGEE. This CDR3 is built from 14 residues. V lost 0 bases, J lost 5 bases, and 4 bases stayed unmatched. Together with reference TRBV9 and TRBJ2-5, the CDR3 gives the full variable domain: DSGVTQTPKHLITATGQRVTLRCSPRSGDLSVYWYQQSLDQGLQFLIQYYNGEERAKGNILERFSAQQFPDLHSELNLSSLELGDSALYFCASSVGQGQETQYFGPGTRLLVL.

The CDR3 DNA is TGCGCCAGCAGAAAGAGGGAAACTAGCGGGGAATTTTACGAGCAGTACTTC. It is translated as CASRKRETSGEFYEQYF. The gene calls are TRBV5-1 and TRBJ2-7; 10 bases map to TRBD2. The V segment lost 5 bases and the J segment 4 bases; nucleotides outside the gene matches: 15. Germline V gives CDR1 SGHRS, CDR2 YFSETQ. The CDR3 consists of 17 residues.

The chain carries TRBV7-6 and TRBJ1-3; tentative D call: TRBD1 (5 bases). Germline V gene data show CDR1 as SGHVS and CDR2 as FNYEAQ. Trimming shortened V by 1 base and J by 5 bases, and 9 bases separated the two germline ends. The CDR3 loop spans 14 amino acids. CDR3: CASSLGQTRNTIYF. DNA of the CDR3: TGTGCCAGCAGCTTAGGACAGACCCGAAACACCATATATTTT.

V usage is TRBV29-1 and J usage is TRBJ1-5; 12 bases are shared with TRBD1. The CDR3 extends over 15 amino acids. CDR1 SQVTM and CDR2 ANQGSEA come from the germline V gene. J lost 8 bases, V lost 4 bases, and 9 bases had no gene match. DNA of the CDR3: TGCAGCGTTGTCCCCGGGACAGGGGGCTTAAAGCCCCAGCATTTT. Protein product: CSVVPGTGGLKPQHF.